This is a list of T cell receptor beta chains from one sample in a study of Ad26.COV2.S vaccination and SARS-CoV-2 variants. Sequencing used immunoSEQ multiplex PCR; TCRdb keeps in-frame clones, though not all of them. The repertoire holds hundreds of thousands of clones, with about 90% as singletons. This material consisted of peripheral blood, taken in a trial of Ad26.COV2.S vaccine versus placebo. All receptors come from a person between 18 and 59 years old who received the Ad26.COV2.S COVID-19 vaccine or a placebo. The CDR3 runs from the conserved cysteine through the conserved F or W. D genes are given only for firm matches. Expanded clones get a size class; other rows say once, few or many, or leave the size out.

clone_size	j_call	d_call	v_call	cdr3_aa	cdr3_nt
NA	TRBJ2-7	NA	TRBV9	CASSVGPGTPYEQYF	TGTGCCAGCAGCGTTGGGCCGGGGACGCCCTACGAGCAGTACTTC
NA	TRBJ2-1	NA	TRBV30	CAWSVQRDEQFF	TGTGCCTGGAGTGTACAGCGAGACGAGCAGTTCTTC
few	TRBJ2-2	TRBD2	TRBV16	CASGLAGGPNTGELFF	TGTGCCAGCGGGCTAGCGGGAGGCCCGAACACCGGGGAGCTGTTTTTT
NA	TRBJ1-3	NA	TRBV19	CASSISAAEGNTIYF	TGTGCCAGTAGTATATCGGCCGCCGAAGGAAACACCATATATTTT
NA	TRBJ2-1	TRBD2	TRBV9	CASSVGAGAHEQFF	TGTGCCAGCAGCGTAGGAGCGGGGGCCCATGAGCAGTTCTTC
NA	TRBJ2-5	TRBD2	TRBV11-2	CASSSLGLAGPKTQYF	TGTGCCAGCAGCTCTCTGGGACTAGCGGGGCCGAAGACCCAGTACTTC
NA	TRBJ1-3	NA	TRBV28	CASSSRSSGNTIYF	TGTGCCAGCAGTTCCAGGAGCTCTGGAAACACCATATATTTT
NA	TRBJ2-5	NA	TRBV27	CASSPLRGSRPETQYF	TGTGCCAGCAGTCCTCTCCGGGGCTCCCGGCCGGAGACCCAGTACTTC
NA	TRBJ2-1	NA	TRBV7-9	CASSFQGTAYNEQFF	TGTGCCAGCAGCTTTCAGGGGACGGCCTACAATGAGCAGTTCTTC
NA	TRBJ2-3	TRBD1	TRBV6-6	CASRDRGQDTQYF	TGTGCCAGCCGGGACAGGGGGCAAGATACGCAGTATTTT
NA	TRBJ1-1	TRBD1	TRBV29-1	CSGTGPNTEAFF	TGCAGCGGGACAGGGCCGAACACTGAAGCTTTCTTT
NA	TRBJ1-4	TRBD1	TRBV30	CAWSREQGRGNEKLFF	TGTGCCTGGAGTCGAGAACAGGGGAGAGGTAATGAAAAACTGTTTTTT
NA	TRBJ2-2	NA	TRBV18	CASSPDAGELFF	TGTGCCAGCTCACCAGACGCCGGGGAGCTGTTTTTT
NA	TRBJ1-6	NA	TRBV30	CAWTRQPYNSPLHF	TGTGCCTGGACAAGGCAGCCCTATAATTCACCCCTCCACTTT
NA	TRBJ2-7	NA	TRBV6-5	CASSYGLDTYEQYF	TGTGCCAGCAGTTACGGGTTAGACACCTACGAGCAGTACTTC
NA	TRBJ1-5	NA	TRBV6-5	CASSYSSQSNQPQHF	TGTGCCAGCAGTTACAGCAGTCAAAGCAATCAGCCCCAGCATTTT
NA	TRBJ2-7	NA	TRBV11-2	CASSPDGWFLGEQYF	TGTGCCAGCAGCCCGGACGGTTGGTTTTTAGGCGAGCAGTACTTC
NA	TRBJ1-1	TRBD1	TRBV18	CASSPDRGAEAFF	TGTGCCAGCTCACCGGACAGGGGCGCTGAAGCTTTCTTT
NA	TRBJ2-7	NA	TRBV6-5	CASNRGTDYEQYF	TGTGCCAGCAATCGGGGGACAGACTACGAGCAGTACTTC
NA	TRBJ2-1	TRBD2	TRBV2	CASSVAGGRNEQFF	TGTGCCAGCAGTGTAGCGGGGGGACGAAATGAGCAGTTCTTC
once	TRBJ2-1	NA	TRBV4-1	CASSQAWGDGYNEQFF	TGCGCCAGCAGCCAAGCTTGGGGCGACGGTTACAATGAGCAGTTCTTC
once	TRBJ2-4	NA	TRBV2	CASGDIQYF	TGTGCCAGCGGGGACATTCAGTACTTC
few	TRBJ2-3	TRBD2	TRBV19	CASSIAPGLAGGDTQYF	TGTGCCAGTAGTATCGCGCCGGGACTAGCGGGGGGAGATACGCAGTATTTT
NA	TRBJ2-2	TRBD2	TRBV27	CASSLLPGGPGELFF	TGTGCCAGCAGTTTATTGCCGGGAGGGCCCGGGGAGCTGTTTTTT
NA	TRBJ2-5	TRBD2	TRBV19	CASSTSSGGAETQYF	TGTGCCAGTAGTACCTCTAGCGGGGGGGCTGAGACCCAGTACTTC
NA	TRBJ2-3	NA	TRBV5-1	CASSPYRADTDTQYF	TGCGCCAGCAGCCCTTACAGGGCTGACACAGATACGCAGTATTTT
NA	TRBJ2-7	TRBD2	TRBV30	CASPSIAGGTYEQYF	TGTGCCTCCCCGTCCATAGCGGGAGGAACCTACGAGCAGTACTTC
NA	TRBJ2-5	TRBD2	TRBV5-4	CASSLSGGAQETQYF	TGTGCCAGCAGCTTGAGCGGGGGAGCCCAAGAGACCCAGTACTTC
NA	TRBJ1-1	NA	TRBV18	CASSSQGFDTEAFF	TGTGCCAGCTCATCCCAGGGGTTTGACACTGAAGCTTTCTTT
few	TRBJ2-5	TRBD1	TRBV15	CATSSGGQDQETQYF	TGTGCCACCAGCAGTGGGGGACAGGACCAAGAGACCCAGTACTTC
NA	TRBJ1-6	NA	TRBV12-3/TRBV12-4	CASAAGGNSPLHF	TGTGCCAGCGCGGCAGGTGGTAATTCACCCCTCCACTTT
NA	TRBJ1-2	TRBD1	TRBV4-2	CASSQEDGTGDLWGYTF	TGTGCCAGCAGCCAAGAAGATGGGACAGGGGACCTCTGGGGCTACACCTTC
NA	TRBJ2-7	TRBD1	TRBV14	CASSQATGTAYEQYF	TGTGCCAGCAGCCAAGCTACGGGGACAGCCTACGAGCAGTACTTC
NA	TRBJ2-1	TRBD2	TRBV13	CASSLDGLAGGNEQFF	TGTGCCAGCAGCTTAGACGGTCTAGCGGGAGGAAATGAGCAGTTCTTC
NA	TRBJ2-3	NA	TRBV3-1/TRBV3-2	CASSQGWDTQYF	TGTGCCAGCAGCCAAGGGTGGGATACGCAGTATTTT
NA	TRBJ2-2	NA	TRBV5-1	CASSLGPTGELFF	TGCGCCAGCAGCTTGGGCCCAACCGGGGAGCTGTTTTTT
NA	TRBJ2-5	NA	TRBV12-3/TRBV12-4	CASRAQVDETQYF	TGTGCCAGCAGAGCCCAGGTGGATGAGACCCAGTACTTC
NA	TRBJ2-1	NA	TRBV28	CASSLRDNYNEQFF	TGTGCCAGCAGTCTCCGGGACAACTACAATGAGCAGTTCTTC
NA	TRBJ2-6	NA	TRBV19	CASSVTPVSGANVLTF	TGTGCCAGTAGTGTCACACCGGTCTCTGGGGCCAACGTCCTGACTTTC
NA	TRBJ2-3	NA	TRBV18	CASSPYENKDTQYF	TGTGCCAGCTCACCCTACGAGAATAAAGATACGCAGTATTTT
NA	TRBJ2-1	TRBD2	TRBV6-2/TRBV6-3	CASSYSILAGGPDEQFF	TGTGCCAGCAGTTATTCAATTCTAGCGGGGGGGCCGGATGAGCAGTTCTTC